A selection of T cell receptor beta chains follows, all from one sample in a study of vaccination effects on CD4 cells after COVID-19. No antigen has been assigned to these receptors. Clones were read by immunoSEQ multiplex PCR, and TCRdb kept only the in-frame ones, dropping some. The top ten clones hold about 2.5% of a sample with about 73,000 clones, roughly four fifths of them seen once. Specimen: CD4+ T cells from PBMCs cultured without peptide, collected after COVID-19 vaccination. Every receptor here comes from a human donor who received a COVID-19 vaccine. CDR3s include the opening cysteine and the closing phenylalanine or tryptophan. A D gene is named only where the DNA matches it firmly. Some rows mark clone size as missing; the rest say once, few, many or name a class of expanded clone.

clone_size	d_call	v_call	j_call	cdr3_nt	cdr3_aa
few	TRBD1	TRBV25-1	TRBJ2-1	TGTGCCAGCAGTGACTCCCGGGCAGGGGGCGCGTCCAATGAGCAGTTCTTC	CASSDSRAGGASNEQFF
.	.	TRBV7-2	TRBJ2-1	TGTGCCAGCAGCTTAGCTTTTTCCGGGGCCTACAATGAGCAGTTCTTC	CASSLAFSGAYNEQFF
few	.	TRBV5-1	TRBJ1-3	TGCGCCAGCAGCTTGGAGATGGGGCTATCAGGAAACACCATATATTTT	CASSLEMGLSGNTIYF
.	.	TRBV28	TRBJ1-2	TGTGCCAGCAGTCGACCGAGCTACTATGGCTACACCTTC	CASSRPSYYGYTF
.	.	TRBV12-5	TRBJ1-4	TGTGCTAGTGGTGAACAGGGAGGTGAAAAACTGTTTTTT	CASGEQGGEKLFF
.	.	TRBV19	TRBJ2-3	TGTGCCAGTAGTCTCCGGGCCTCTAGCACAGATACGCAGTATTTT	CASSLRASSTDTQYF
.	.	TRBV5-4	TRBJ1-2	TGTGCCAGCAGCCTACCCCGGGGCAGGGTAAACTATGGCTACACCTTC	CASSLPRGRVNYGYTF
.	.	TRBV7-9	TRBJ1-2	TGTGCCAGCAGCCTGGGGCGGGATTATGGCTACACCTTC	CASSLGRDYGYTF
.	TRBD1	TRBV24-1	TRBJ2-1	TGTGCCACCAGTGACCCGACAGGGGAATCCTACAATGAGCAGTTCTTC	CATSDPTGESYNEQFF
.	.	TRBV7-2	TRBJ2-5	TGTGCCAGCAGCTCCACTCCAGGGCCCGGGGACCAGTACTTC	CASSSTPGPGDQYF
once	.	TRBV3-1/TRBV3-2	TRBJ2-2	TGTGCCAGCAGCCAAGTATCGCCCAATGAGCTGTTTTTT	CASSQVSPNELFF
few	TRBD1	TRBV24-1	TRBJ1-5	TGTGCCACCAGGCGGGACAGTAGCAATCAGCCCCAGCATTTT	CATRRDSSNQPQHF
.	TRBD1	TRBV5-6	TRBJ2-5	TGTGCCAGCAGCCGAACAGGGGAAGAGACCCAGTACTTC	CASSRTGEETQYF
.	.	TRBV11-1	TRBJ2-3	TGTGCCAGCAGCTTAGTGGGCGGCTACACAGATACGCAGTATTTT	CASSLVGGYTDTQYF
.	.	TRBV14	TRBJ2-1	TGTGCCAGCAGCCAATGGCTAACCGGCAATGAGCAGTTCTTC	CASSQWLTGNEQFF
.	TRBD2	TRBV18	TRBJ2-1	TGTGCCAGCTCATCCCCGCCTAGCGGGGGTAGGGTCGAGCAGTTCTTC	CASSSPPSGGRVEQFF
.	.	TRBV5-1	TRBJ1-1	TGCGCCAGCAGCTTGAAGCCCCGTGGCTCCACAGGGAGAACTGAAGCTTTCTTT	CASSLKPRGSTGRTEAFF
.	.	TRBV7-9	TRBJ1-5	TGTGCCAGCAGCTTAGTCGAGGGGCAGCCCCAGCATTTT	CASSLVEGQPQHF
.	.	TRBV7-9	TRBJ2-1	TGTGCCAGCAGCCCCGAGGGGGGTCCCTACAATGAGCAGTTCTTC	CASSPEGGPYNEQFF
.	.	TRBV5-6	TRBJ2-5	TGTGCCAGCAGCCCCATGGGGTACCAAGAGACCCAGTACTTC	CASSPMGYQETQYF
.	.	TRBV11-2	TRBJ1-6	TGTGCCAGCAGCTTAGAACAGGGCATCCATTCACCCCTCCACTTT	CASSLEQGIHSPLHF
.	.	TRBV3-1/TRBV3-2	TRBJ1-5	TGTGCCAGCAGCCAGGGGCAAGGTCAGCCCCAGCATTTT	CASSQGQGQPQHF
.	.	TRBV9	TRBJ1-2	TGTGCCAGCAGCGTAGATACGTTTGGGAGCTATGGCTACACCTTC	CASSVDTFGSYGYTF
.	.	TRBV10-2	TRBJ1-1	TGCGCCAGCAGTGAGCGGGTTGGAACTGAAGCTTTCTTT	CASSERVGTEAFF
once	.	TRBV6-2/TRBV6-3	TRBJ1-2	TGTGCCAGCAGTTACCATCCGGCCGGCTACACCTTC	CASSYHPAGYTF
.	TRBD2	TRBV2	TRBJ2-5	TGTGCCAGCAGTAACGTAGCGGGGGGGCTTGAGACCCAGTACTTC	CASSNVAGGLETQYF
.	.	TRBV7-6	TRBJ1-3	TGTGCCAGCAGCTTATTCGGGATGACCTCTGGAAACACCATATATTTT	CASSLFGMTSGNTIYF
.	TRBD2	TRBV7-7	TRBJ2-5	TGTGCCAGCAGCCGGACTAGCGGGGGGGTGGAGACCCAGTACTTC	CASSRTSGGVETQYF